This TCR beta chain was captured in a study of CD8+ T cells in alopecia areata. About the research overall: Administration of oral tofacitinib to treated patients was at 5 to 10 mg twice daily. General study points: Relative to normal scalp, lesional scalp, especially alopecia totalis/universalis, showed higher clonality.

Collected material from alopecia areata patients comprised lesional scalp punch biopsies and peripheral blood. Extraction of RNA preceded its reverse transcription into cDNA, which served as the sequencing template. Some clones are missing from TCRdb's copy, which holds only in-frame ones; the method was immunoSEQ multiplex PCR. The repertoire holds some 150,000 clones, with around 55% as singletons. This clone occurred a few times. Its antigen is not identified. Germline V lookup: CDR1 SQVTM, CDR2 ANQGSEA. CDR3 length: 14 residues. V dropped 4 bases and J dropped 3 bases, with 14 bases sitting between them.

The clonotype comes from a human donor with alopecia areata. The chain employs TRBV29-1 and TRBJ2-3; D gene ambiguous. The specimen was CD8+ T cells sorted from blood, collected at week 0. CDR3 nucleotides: TGCAGCGTTGCCGGGTACAGTAATACAGATACGCAGTATTTT. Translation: CSVAGYSNTDTQYF.